This T cell receptor beta chain was obtained from a study of blood T cell repertoires in COVID-19. For the study at large: Collection of acute and convalescent COVID-19 samples took place in the United States, Italy and Spain. T cells, B-cell-depleted T cells, or PBMCs provided the cDNA or gDNA that served as material.

How the authors handled the data: Nucleated cell counts were estimated from reference gene primer amplification. Profiled with immunoSEQ multiplex PCR; TCRdb holds only in-frame clones, not every one. The V and J calls and clone size were taken over from that table, and D and trimming were inferred from the DNA. Among fewer than 200,000 clones listed, 83% were seen once. J lost 8 bases, V lost 5 bases, and 8 bases had no gene match. The CDR3 sequence is 14 residues long. Germline V CDR1 and CDR2: WSHSY, SAAADI. The V call is TRBV10-2, the J call TRBJ1-4, with TRBD1 identical over 7 bases. The clonotype originates from a woman older than 75 with acute or convalescent COVID-19. Sample: peripheral blood. The CDR3 bases are TGCGCCAGCAGTTATGCAGGGGGGATGGAAAAACTGTTTTTT. It codes for CASSYAGGMEKLFF.